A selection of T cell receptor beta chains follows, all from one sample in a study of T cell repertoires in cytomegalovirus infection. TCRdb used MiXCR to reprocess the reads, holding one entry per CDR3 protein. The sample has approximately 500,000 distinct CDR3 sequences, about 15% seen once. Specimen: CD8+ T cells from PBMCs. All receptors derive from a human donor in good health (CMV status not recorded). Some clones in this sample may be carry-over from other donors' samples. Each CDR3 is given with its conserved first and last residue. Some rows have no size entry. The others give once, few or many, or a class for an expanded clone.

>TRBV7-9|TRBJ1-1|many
CASSLVSRAAEAFF
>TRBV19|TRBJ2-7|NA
CASSVTGIPYEQYF
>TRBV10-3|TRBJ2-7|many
CAISGARGLLSSYEQYF
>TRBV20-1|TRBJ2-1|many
CSDRVAGTGYNEQFF
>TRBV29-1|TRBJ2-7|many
CSVEGLAGAYEQYF
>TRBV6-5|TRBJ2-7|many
CASSTTLWSGEGSSYEQYF
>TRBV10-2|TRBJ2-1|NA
CASRLSGTAYNEQFF
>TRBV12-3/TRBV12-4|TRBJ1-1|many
CASSFSTAEAFF
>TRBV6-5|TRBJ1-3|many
CASSGGTGAKSSGNTIYF
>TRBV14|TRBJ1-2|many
CASSQDSGAGYGYTF
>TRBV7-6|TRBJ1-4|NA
CASSSAANEKLFF
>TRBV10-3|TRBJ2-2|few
CAIMRQGGHTGELFF
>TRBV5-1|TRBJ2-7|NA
CASSLYLAGSYEQYF
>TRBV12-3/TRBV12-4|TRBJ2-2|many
CASSLSASEYGELFF
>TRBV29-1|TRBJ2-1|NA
CSSGVAGFNEQFF
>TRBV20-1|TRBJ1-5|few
CSAMDRDVGGQPQHF
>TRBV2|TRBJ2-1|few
CASSLRVGGANEQFF
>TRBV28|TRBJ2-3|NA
CASSLSLSTDTQYF
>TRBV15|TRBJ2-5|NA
CATLNKAGPQETQYF
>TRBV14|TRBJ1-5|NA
CAKRIRNQPQHF
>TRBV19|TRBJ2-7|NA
CASSITGYYEQYF
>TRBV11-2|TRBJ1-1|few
CASSQGQGVTEAFF
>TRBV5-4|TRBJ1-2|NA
CASSLGTYKGYTF
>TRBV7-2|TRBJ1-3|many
CASSLVAPPRTGNTIYF
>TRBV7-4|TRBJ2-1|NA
CASGLDRGPYNEQFF
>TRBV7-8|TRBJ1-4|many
CASSLTGAGEKLFF
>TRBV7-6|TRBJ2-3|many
CASSLMGSTDTQYF
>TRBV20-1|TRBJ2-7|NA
CSASGGRSYEQYF
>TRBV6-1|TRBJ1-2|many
CASRQGNYGYTF
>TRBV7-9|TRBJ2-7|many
CASSSGQVSFYGLYEQYF
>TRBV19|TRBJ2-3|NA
CASSNPGLAGLTDTQYF
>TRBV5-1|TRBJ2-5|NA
CASSLHLAGRETQYF
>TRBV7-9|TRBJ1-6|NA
CASSLVQGEGSPLHF
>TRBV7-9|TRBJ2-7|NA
CASSPRTSGAQLYEQYF
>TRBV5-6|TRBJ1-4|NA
CASSLALTESNEKLFF
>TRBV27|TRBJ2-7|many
CASSFTASGGYEQYF
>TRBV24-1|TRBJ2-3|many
CATRRTSGEQGAQYF
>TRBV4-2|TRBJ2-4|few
CASSQETGVVKNIQYF
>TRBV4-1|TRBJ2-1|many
CASSPVGGGGEQFF
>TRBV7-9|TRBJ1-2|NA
CASSPQTGGAEYGYTF
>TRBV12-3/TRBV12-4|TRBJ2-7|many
CASGDSSSEQYF
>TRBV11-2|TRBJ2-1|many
CASSPLAESSYNEQFF
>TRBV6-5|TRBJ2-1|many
CASSYGLAGTTEQFF
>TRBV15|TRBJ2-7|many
CATSQDRSYEQYF
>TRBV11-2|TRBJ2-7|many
CASSAQGRTYEQYF
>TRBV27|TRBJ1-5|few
CASSLIGPLSNQPQHF
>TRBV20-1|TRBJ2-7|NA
CSARPQGYYEQYF
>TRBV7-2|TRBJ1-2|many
CASSLYTGYGYTF
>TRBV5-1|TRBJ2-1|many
CASTLTGMLPSSYNEQFF
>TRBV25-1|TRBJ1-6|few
CASSQPGFGSPLHF
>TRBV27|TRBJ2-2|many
CASSLWGQPNTGELFF
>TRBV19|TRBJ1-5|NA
CASSISTSNQPQHF
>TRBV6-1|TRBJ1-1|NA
CALRGGDGTSNEAFF
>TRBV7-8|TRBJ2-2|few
CASSPPSAGELFF
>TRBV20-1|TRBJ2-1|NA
CSARDYPPSGGSYNEQFF
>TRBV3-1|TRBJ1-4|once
CASSHAAGEAHEKLFF